This T cell receptor beta chain was captured by sequencing in a study of blood T cell repertoires in COVID-19. Study in general: PBMCs, B-cell-depleted T cells, or T cells provided the cDNA or gDNA that made up the material.

In the source study's methods: Quantification of nucleated cells was approximated via reference gene primer amplification. Some clones are missing from TCRdb's copy, which holds only in-frame ones; the method was immunoSEQ multiplex PCR. V, J and clone size derive from that table, while D and trimming were established from the DNA sequence. The sample records 50,000 or so clones, roughly nine tenths being singletons. Germline CDR1 is MNHEY and CDR2 is SMNVEV (reference sequence). V dropped 6 bases and J dropped 4; count of bases not matched to a gene: 8. The CDR3 runs 14 residues. The sequence came from a human donor in a cohort sampled during active COVID-19. Input material: peripheral blood. V usage is TRBV27 and J usage is TRBJ1-1; 7 bases match TRBD1. The CDR3 reads CASRRDSLLTEAFF. DNA for the CDR3: TGTGCCAGCAGGCGGGACAGTTTGCTCACTGAAGCTTTCTTT.